Given below is one T cell receptor beta chain in context. The antigen remains unidentified. This entry belongs to a study of siplizumab effects on memory and regulatory T cells. Study-wide results and caveats: No functional test confirmed suppression by proliferating siplizumab-culture Tregs. Alloreactive sequences tracing back to unstimulated CD4+ memory cells fell significantly with siplizumab. Naive T cells appeared more varied than memory cells and looked like key alloresponse contributors.

This CDR3 is built from 14 residues. Germline V lookup: CDR1 SNHLY, CDR2 FYNNEI. Deletions cut 6 bases from V and 0 bases from J, with 9 bases between. Clones were read by immunoSEQ multiplex PCR, and TCRdb kept only the in-frame ones, dropping some. The table records around 99,000 clones, around 92% of them present only once. The chain is built from TRBV2 and TRBJ2-1; no definite D call. The specimen was Tregs sorted from blood. This clonotype originated in a human donor in good health. CDR3 residues: CASRTRSSYNEQFF. In DNA, the CDR3 is TGTGCCAGCAGAACCCGAAGCTCCTACAATGAGCAGTTCTTC.